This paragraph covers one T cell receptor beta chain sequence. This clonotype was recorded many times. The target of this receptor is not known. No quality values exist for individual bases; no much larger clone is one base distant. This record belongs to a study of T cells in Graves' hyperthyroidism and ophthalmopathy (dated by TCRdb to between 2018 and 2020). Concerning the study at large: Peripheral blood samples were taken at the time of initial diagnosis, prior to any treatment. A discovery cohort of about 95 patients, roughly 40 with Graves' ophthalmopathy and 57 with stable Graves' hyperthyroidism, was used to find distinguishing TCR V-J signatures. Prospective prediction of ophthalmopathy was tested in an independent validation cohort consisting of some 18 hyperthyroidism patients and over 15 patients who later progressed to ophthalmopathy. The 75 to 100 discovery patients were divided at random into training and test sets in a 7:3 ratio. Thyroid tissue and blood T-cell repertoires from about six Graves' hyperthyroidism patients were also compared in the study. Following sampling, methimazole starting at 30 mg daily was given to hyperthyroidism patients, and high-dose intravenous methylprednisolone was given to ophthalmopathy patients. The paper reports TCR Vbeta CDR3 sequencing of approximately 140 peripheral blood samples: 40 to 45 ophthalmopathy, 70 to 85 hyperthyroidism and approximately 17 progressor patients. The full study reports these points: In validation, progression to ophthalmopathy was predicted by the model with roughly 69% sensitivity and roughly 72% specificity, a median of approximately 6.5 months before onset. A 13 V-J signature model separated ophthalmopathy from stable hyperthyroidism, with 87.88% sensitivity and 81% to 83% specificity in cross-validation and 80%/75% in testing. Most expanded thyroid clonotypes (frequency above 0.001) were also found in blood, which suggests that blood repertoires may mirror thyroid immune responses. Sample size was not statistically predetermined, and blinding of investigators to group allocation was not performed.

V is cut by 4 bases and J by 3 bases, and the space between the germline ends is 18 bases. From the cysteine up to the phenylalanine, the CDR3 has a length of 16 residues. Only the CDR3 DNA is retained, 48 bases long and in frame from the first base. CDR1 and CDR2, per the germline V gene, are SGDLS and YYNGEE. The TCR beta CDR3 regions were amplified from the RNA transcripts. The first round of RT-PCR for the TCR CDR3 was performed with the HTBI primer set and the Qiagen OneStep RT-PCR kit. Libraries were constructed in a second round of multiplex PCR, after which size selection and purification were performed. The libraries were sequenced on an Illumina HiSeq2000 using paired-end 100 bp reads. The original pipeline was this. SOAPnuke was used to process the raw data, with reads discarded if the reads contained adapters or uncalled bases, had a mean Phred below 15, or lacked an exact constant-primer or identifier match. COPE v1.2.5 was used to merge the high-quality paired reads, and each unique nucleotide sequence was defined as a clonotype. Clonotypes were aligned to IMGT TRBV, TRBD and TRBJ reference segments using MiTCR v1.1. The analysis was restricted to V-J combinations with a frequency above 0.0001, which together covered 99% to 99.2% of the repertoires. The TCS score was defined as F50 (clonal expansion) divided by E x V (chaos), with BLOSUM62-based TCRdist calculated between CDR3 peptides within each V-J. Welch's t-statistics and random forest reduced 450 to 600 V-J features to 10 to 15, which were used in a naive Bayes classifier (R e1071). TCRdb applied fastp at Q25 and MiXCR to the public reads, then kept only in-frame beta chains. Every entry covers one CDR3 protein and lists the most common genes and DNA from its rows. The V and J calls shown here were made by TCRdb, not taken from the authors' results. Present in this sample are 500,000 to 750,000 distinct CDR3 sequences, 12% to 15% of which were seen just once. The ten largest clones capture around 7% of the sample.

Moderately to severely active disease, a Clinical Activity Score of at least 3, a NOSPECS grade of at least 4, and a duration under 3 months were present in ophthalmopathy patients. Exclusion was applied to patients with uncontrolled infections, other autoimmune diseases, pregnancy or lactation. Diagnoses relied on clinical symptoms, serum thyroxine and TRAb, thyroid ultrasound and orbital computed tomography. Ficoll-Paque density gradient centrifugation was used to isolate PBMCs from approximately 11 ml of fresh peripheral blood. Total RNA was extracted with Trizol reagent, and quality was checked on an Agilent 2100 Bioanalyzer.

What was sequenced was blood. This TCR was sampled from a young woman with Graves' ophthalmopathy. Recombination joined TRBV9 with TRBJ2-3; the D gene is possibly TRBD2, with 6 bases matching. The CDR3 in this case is CASSPRRDRRTDTQYF. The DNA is TGTGCCAGCAGCCCCCGGAGGGATCGCAGGACAGATACGCAGTATTTT.